The next 27 T cell receptor beta chains were all read from a single sample in a study of T-cell memory formation after mild COVID-19. TCRdb recomputed calls from the 5' RACE reads with MiXCR, one row per CDR3 protein. Seen here are hundreds of thousands of distinct CDR3 sequences, about a fifth observed once, and the top ten hold about an eighth. The sequenced sample was PBMCs or a T cell subset sorted from them (not recorded which). The receptors were gathered from an adult woman who had mild COVID-19 (a few samples of this study predate the infection). Cell type and time point are not known.

This clonotype was seen repeatedly, ten times or more. This sequence joins TRBV7-2 and TRBJ2-3, with 11 nucleotides matching TRBD2. The CDR3 runs 15 residues. Germline CDR1 is SGHTA and CDR2 is FQGNSA. The trim removed 5 bases at V and 1 base at J, leaving 2 bases unmatched. The CDR3 nucleotides are TGTGCCAGCAGCCTGACTAGCGGGGGCACAGATACGCAGTATTTT. Translating it yields CASSLTSGGTDTQYF. Supplemented by reference TRBV7-2 and TRBJ2-3, the full variable domain reads GAGVSQSPSNKVTEKGKDVELRCDPISGHTALYWYRQSLGQGLEFLIYFQGNSAPDKSGLPSDRFSAERTGGSVSTLTIQRTQQEDSAVYLCASSLTSGGTDTQYFGPGTRLTVL.

This chain uses TRBV4-3 with TRBJ2-1; 9 bases are shared with TRBD2. This CDR3 has 17 residues. Germline loops: CDR1 LGHNA, CDR2 YSLEER. Trimming removed 0 bases from V and 6 bases from J; junction bases left unmatched: 9. Written as DNA, the CDR3 is TGCGCCAGCAGCCAAGATCTGGCTAGCGGGGTTATCAATGAGCAGTTCTTC. Amino acids: CASSQDLASGVINEQFF.

The chain carries TRBV5-4 and TRBJ2-1; TRBD2 might be the D (5 bases). Germline V gives CDR1 SGHNT, CDR2 YYREEE (reference sequence). This CDR3 has 14 residues. Deletions cut 6 bases from V and 4 bases from J, with 14 bases between. CDR3 nucleotide sequence: TGTGCCAGCACACCAAGCGGAGCTTACAATGAGCAGTTCTTC. It yields the protein CASTPSGAYNEQFF.

This clonotype came up a few times. The genes are TRBV7-3 and TRBJ2-1, with 8 positions matching TRBD2. Trimming removed 5 bases from V and 7 bases from J; junction bases left unmatched: 7. CDR1 is SGHTA and CDR2 is FQGTGA in the germline V gene. The CDR3 totals 14 residues. The CDR3 region has the DNA TGTGCCAGCAGCCCCAGCGGGAGCGAGAATGAGCAGTTCTTC. Amino acid sequence: CASSPSGSENEQFF. Variable domain in full (rest from reference TRBV7-3 and TRBJ2-1): GAGVSQTPSNKVTEKGKYVELRCDPISGHTALYWYRQSLGQGPEFLIYFQGTGAADDSGLPNDRFFAVRPEGSVSTLKIQRTERGDSAVYLCASSPSGSENEQFFGPGTRLTVL.

This clonotype was seen only a few times. The chain employs TRBV5-1 and TRBJ1-1; 8 bases are shared with TRBD1. The germline gives CDR1 SGHRS, CDR2 YFSETQ. Trimming at V came to 3 bases and at J to 1 base, leaving 5 bases not matched to a gene. The CDR3 consists of 15 residues. The CDR3 DNA is TGCGCCAGCAGCTCGTGGACAGGGCCGAACACTGAAGCTTTCTTT. This codes for CASSSWTGPNTEAFF. The entire variable domain, with the rest obtained from reference TRBV5-1 and TRBJ1-1, is as follows: KAGVTQTPRYLIKTRGQQVTLSCSPISGHRSVSWYQQTPGQGLQFLFEYFSETQRNKGNFPGRFSGRQFSNSRSEMNVSTLELGDSALYLCASSSWTGPNTEAFFGQGTRLTVV.

This clonotype was picked up a small number of times. The chain combines TRBV7-9 with TRBJ2-7; D tentatively reads TRBD1 or TRBD2 (5 bases each). Germline values: CDR1 SEHNR, CDR2 FQNEAQ (reference sequence). V was cut by 3 bases and J by 7 bases, with 19 bases left in between. The CDR3 is made up of 15 amino acids. CDR3: CASSFNPGATQEQYF. CDR3 bases: TGTGCCAGCAGCTTTAATCCCGGGGCAACACAAGAGCAGTACTTC.

This clonotype was seen a few times. The V call is TRBV24-1, the J call TRBJ2-1; D remains ambiguous. This CDR3 contains 15 residues. The ends were cut back, 5 bases at V and 1 base at J, with 11 bases in the middle. Germline V lookup: CDR1 KGHDR, CDR2 SFDVKD. In DNA, the CDR3 is TGTGCCACCAGTGGACGACAAGGATCCTACAATGAGCAGTTCTTC. Its protein product is CATSGRQGSYNEQFF.

J is TRBJ2-3 and V is TRBV25-1; maybe TRBD2 (6 bases). Trimming stripped 6 bases from V and 2 bases from J, with 12 bases between. This CDR3 comprises 14 residues. The germline gives CDR1 MGHDK, CDR2 SYGVNS. The CDR3 protein is CASRGDSPTDTQYF. The CDR3 DNA sequence: TGTGCCAGCAGGGGGGACTCCCCCACAGATACGCAGTATTTT.

The chain recombines TRBV5-1 with TRBJ1-1, with 9 bases matching TRBD1. In germline, CDR1 is SGHRS, CDR2 YFSETQ. V trimming: 2 bases; J trimming: 4 bases; junction bases outside the gene matches: 6. The CDR3 is 15 amino acids. CDR3 nucleotides: TGCGCCAGCAGCTTTCTGGGACAGGGTGGCACTGAAGCTTTCTTT. Encoded protein: CASSFLGQGGTEAFF.

The chain is built from TRBV15 and TRBJ1-4; D is unclear. The ends were cut back, 6 bases at V and 5 bases at J, with 10 bases in the middle. The CDR3 consists of 13 residues. The germline V gene encodes CDR1 LNHNV and CDR2 YYDKDF (reference sequence). The CDR3 sequence is CATRSGLNEKLFF. The DNA of the CDR3 is TGTGCCACCAGGTCAGGACTGAATGAAAAACTGTTTTTT.

The CDR3, as DNA: TGTGCCAGCAGCCAGAGACAAACTAATGAAAAACTGTTTTTT. Protein: CASSQRQTNEKLFF. The rearrangement joins TRBV3-1 to TRBJ1-4, with D hard to call. The CDR3 is made up of 14 amino acids. In germline, CDR1 is LGHDT, CDR2 YNNKEL (reference sequence). Trimming removed 3 bases at V and 1 base at J, with 6 bases between.

As DNA, the CDR3 is TGTGCCACCAGCAGAGTGTCATGGGAACGGGAGAACACTGAAGCTTTCTTT. Protein: CATSRVSWERENTEAFF. This chain joins TRBV15 and TRBJ1-1; unclear D gene. V was cut by 1 base and J by 1 base, with 16 bases left in between. Germline CDR1 LNHNV, CDR2 YYDKDF (reference sequence). This CDR3 spans 17 amino acids.

This clonotype was seen a handful of times. The CDR3 DNA reads as TGTGCCAGCAGTTTTACAGGAGTACAAGAGACCCAGTACTTC. Translated, it gives CASSFTGVQETQYF. This chain joins TRBV5-5 and TRBJ2-5; D is perhaps TRBD1 (5 bases). V was pared by 5 bases and J by 2 bases, with 13 bases between. The CDR3 runs 14 residues. Germline CDR1 is SGHKS and CDR2 is YYEKEE (reference sequence).

The V gene is TRBV4-2, the J gene TRBJ2-1; 12 bases map to TRBD2. Trimming removed 4 bases from V and 10 bases from J; junction bases left unmatched: 2. The germline V gene has CDR1 LGHNA and CDR2 YNFKEQ. The CDR3 is made up of 13 amino acids. CDR3 in DNA: TGTGCCAGCAGCCGAGGGACTAGCGGGGAGCAGTTCTTC. It is translated as CASSRGTSGEQFF.

The chain recombines TRBV5-1 with TRBJ2-3; 11 nucleotides align to TRBD2. The CDR3 covers 20 residues. Losses at the gene ends were 0 bases for V and 0 bases for J; bases not matched to a gene: 12. Germline V gives CDR1 SGHRS, CDR2 YFSETQ. DNA for the CDR3: TGCGCCAGCAGCTTGGCCCTGACTAGCGGGGCCCCCAGGAGCACAGATACGCAGTATTTT. It yields the protein CASSLALTSGAPRSTDTQYF.

The V call is TRBV12-3 or TRBV12-4, the J call TRBJ2-5; D possibly corresponds to TRBD2 (6 bases). The CDR3 spans 14 residues. Between the trimmed V and J ends, which lost 6 bases and 7 bases, there was a span of 18 bases. CDR3 region: CASRPPSEVGTQYF. The CDR3 bases are TGTGCCAGCAGGCCCCCTAGCGAGGTCGGGACCCAGTACTTC.

This clonotype showed up just a few times. The J gene is TRBJ2-1, the V gene TRBV7-3; D is unclear. Deletions cut 5 bases from V and 0 bases from J, with 11 bases between. Germline assignment: CDR1 SGHTA and CDR2 FQGTGA. This CDR3 region has 15 residues. CDR3 in DNA: TGTGCCAGCAGCCTCGACTCCCGCTCCTACAATGAGCAGTTCTTC. Protein sequence: CASSLDSRSYNEQFF.

The chain joins TRBV6-6 to TRBJ2-7, with no clear D. Germline loops: CDR1 MNHNY, CDR2 SVGAGI (reference sequence). CDR3 length: 16 amino acids. The ends were cut back, 0 bases at V and 0 bases at J, with 12 bases in the middle. For the CDR3, the DNA is TGTGCCAGCAGTTACTCCCCGGGTCAAAACTCCTACGAGCAGTACTTC. Amino acids: CASSYSPGQNSYEQYF.

The V and J genes are TRBV20-1 and TRBJ2-3; D remains ambiguous. The CDR3 runs 15 residues. Germline values: CDR1 DFQATT, CDR2 SNEGSKA (reference sequence). Trimming took 3 bases from V and 5 from J, leaving 18 bases between them. DNA for the CDR3: TGCAGTGCTAGGTACGGCCGGAAGGAAAAAGATACGCAGTATTTT. It specifies CSARYGRKEKDTQYF.

The V and J genes are TRBV4-1 and TRBJ2-7, with 7 bases that match TRBD2. The CDR3 consists of 20 residues. The V gene's germline CDR1 is MGHRA and CDR2 YSYEKL. The V segment lost 4 bases and the J segment 5 bases; nucleotides outside the gene matches: 26. CDR3 sequence: CASSRHPPGVLTSPRDEQYF. CDR3 coding DNA: TGCGCCAGCAGCCGCCACCCACCCGGAGTTTTGACTAGCCCTCGGGACGAGCAGTACTTC.

Only a few counts were recorded for this clonotype. V is TRBV12-5 and J is TRBJ2-7; D not certain. Germline loops: CDR1 LGHNT, CDR2 FRNRAP. V lost 2 bases to trimming and J lost 3 bases, with 8 bases between them. The CDR3 spans 13 residues. The CDR3 loop reads CASGLTASYEQYF. The DNA of the CDR3 is TGTGCTAGTGGTTTGACAGCCAGCTACGAGCAGTACTTC.

The table lists this clonotype with a few counts. The chain carries TRBV24-1 and TRBJ2-4; TRBD1 matches at 7 bases. CDR3 length: 12 residues. Germline V CDR1 and CDR2: KGHDR, SFDVKD. Unmatched junction bases numbered 5, after V lost 7 bases and J lost 9 bases. The chain's CDR3 is CATSDRVGIQYF. CDR3 bases: TGTGCCACCAGCGACAGGGTAGGCATTCAGTACTTC.

The V call is TRBV7-9, the J call TRBJ2-2, with D tentatively TRBD1 (6 bases). Germline V gene lookup returns CDR1 SEHNR and CDR2 FQNEAQ (reference sequence). V was pared by 0 bases and J by 6 bases, with 11 bases between. CDR3 size: 15 residues. This CDR3 is CASSLADSRAGELFF. CDR3 in DNA: TGTGCCAGCAGCTTAGCGGACAGCAGGGCCGGGGAGCTGTTTTTT.

This clonotype has more than one count but fewer than ten. J is TRBJ2-7 and V is TRBV2; tentatively, D is TRBD2 (7 bases). The CDR3 has 13 amino acids. Germline V CDR1 and CDR2: SNHLY, FYNNEI. V was pared by 10 bases and J by 4 bases, with 17 bases between. The CDR3 bases are TGTGCCACGAAACGGGGGGCTGGTTACGAGCAGTACTTC. Amino acid sequence: CATKRGAGYEQYF.

The V gene is TRBV12-3 or TRBV12-4, the J gene TRBJ1-1; D gene unclear. CDR3 length equals 13 residues. Trimming left V 6 bases short and J 7 bases short, with 15 bases between. DNA for the CDR3: TGTGCCAGCAGGTACGGGGTCGCCCTTGAAGCTTTCTTT. Protein: CASRYGVALEAFF.

The chain recombines TRBV27 with TRBJ1-2; TRBD1 matches at 8 bases. The V gene end was trimmed by 5 bases and the J gene end by 7 bases; junction bases not matched to a gene: 12. The germline CDR1 and CDR2 sequences are MNHEY and SMNVEV (reference sequence). The CDR3 contains 15 residues. CDR3 DNA sequence: TGTGCCAGCAGTGATAGGGCGCAGGGGGCGCCTGGCTACACCTTC. It translates to CASSDRAQGAPGYTF.

Only a few counts were recorded for this clonotype. The rearrangement links TRBV5-1 to TRBJ1-1, with 7 bases identical to TRBD1. The germline gives CDR1 SGHRS, CDR2 YFSETQ. This CDR3 comprises 15 residues. V lost 4 bases to trimming and J lost 3 bases; unmatched junction nucleotides: 9. CDR3 loop: CASSLATGKDTEAFF. The CDR3 DNA sequence: TGCGCCAGCAGCCTCGCGACAGGGAAGGACACTGAAGCTTTCTTT.